This is a list of T cell receptor beta chains from one sample in a study of shared clonotypes between healthy human individuals. Measured with immunoSEQ multiplex PCR; TCRdb has only the in-frame clones, and not every one. The table shows some 2,100,000 clones, with 90% to 96% occurring only once. Sequencing input: naive CD4+ T cells sorted from blood. These receptors all stem from a man aged 18 to 29 in good health. CDR3s include the opening cysteine and the closing phenylalanine or tryptophan. The order of the fields is V gene, clone size, D gene, J gene, CDR3 DNA, CDR3 protein. The D gene is left open where the match is weak. A row's size may be missing; if present it is once, few, many or a size class.

>TRBV6-5|-|-|TRBJ2-7
TGTGCCAGCAGGGGGACCCGGGACACTACCTACGAGCAGTACTTC
CASRGTRDTTYEQYF
>TRBV5-1|-|-|TRBJ2-3
TGCGCCAGCAGCGAGGATAGCACAGATACGCAGTATTTT
CASSEDSTDTQYF
>TRBV6-5|-|TRBD1|TRBJ1-1
TGTGCCAGCAGTTCAGGGGGGATGAACACTGAAGCTTTCTTT
CASSSGGMNTEAFF
>TRBV18|-|TRBD1|TRBJ1-4
TGTGCCAGCTCACCACAGGGGGCAATTGAAAAACTGTTTTTT
CASSPQGAIEKLFF
>TRBV4-3|-|TRBD2|TRBJ2-7
TGCGCCAGCAGCCCCGAGGGGACTAGCGACTACGAGCAGTACTTC
CASSPEGTSDYEQYF
>TRBV27|-|-|TRBJ2-6
TGTGCCAGCAGTTTGCTTGCAGGGTCAACTGGGGCCAACGTCCTGACTTTC
CASSLLAGSTGANVLTF
>TRBV2|-|TRBD2|TRBJ2-5
TGTGCCAGCAGTGAAGTGGGGACTAGCGGGGGGAACCCCCAAGAGACCCAGTACTTC
CASSEVGTSGGNPQETQYF
>TRBV30|-|-|TRBJ2-7
TGTGCCTGGAGGGCAACTCCCTACGAGCAGTACTTC
CAWRATPYEQYF
>TRBV4-1|-|TRBD2|TRBJ2-7
TGCGCCAGCAGCCAAGATCGAGCTAGCGGGTCTACCTACGAGCAGTACTTC
CASSQDRASGSTYEQYF
>TRBV19|-|-|TRBJ2-2
TGTGCCAGTAGACTTGGTTACCCGAACACCGGGGAGCTGTTTTTT
CASRLGYPNTGELFF
>TRBV30|-|-|TRBJ2-7
TGTGCCTGGAGTGTACGAAGTAGTAGGGCGTACGAGCAGTACTTC
CAWSVRSSRAYEQYF
>TRBV27|-|-|TRBJ2-5
TGTGCCAGCAGGCCTGATAGAGGGGAGACCCAGTACTTC
CASRPDRGETQYF
>TRBV28|-|-|TRBJ1-5
TGTGCCACAGTACCATACCGGGCAGGGCCGGGACAGCCCCAGCATTTT
CATVPYRAGPGQPQHF
>TRBV30|-|-|TRBJ2-3
TGTGCCTGGAGTGAGGACCGGGATACGCAGTATTTT
CAWSEDRDTQYF
>TRBV18|-|TRBD2|TRBJ2-1
TGTGCCAGCTCACCACTGGGGACTAGCGGCAATGAGCAGTTCTTC
CASSPLGTSGNEQFF
>TRBV10-2|-|TRBD2|TRBJ2-2
TGCGCCAGTGGGACTAGCGCCGGGGAGCTGTTTTTT
CASGTSAGELFF
>TRBV11-2|-|-|TRBJ1-1
TGTGCCAGCGGTAAACAGAACACTGAAGCTTTCTTT
CASGKQNTEAFF
>TRBV4-1|-|TRBD2|TRBJ2-5
TGCGCCAGCAGCCGATCGGGATTGGGACTAGCGGTGGGGGAGACCCAGTACTTC
CASSRSGLGLAVGETQYF
>TRBV12-2|-|-|TRBJ2-3
TGTGCAAGCCCCTCCGGGACACATAAAGATACGCAGTATTTT
CASPSGTHKDTQYF
>TRBV11-2|-|-|TRBJ2-3
TGTGCCAGCAGCGCGAAAGGGGGAGGGGCAGATACGCAGTATTTT
CASSAKGGGADTQYF
>TRBV5-1|-|-|TRBJ1-4
TGCGCCAGCAGCCGGGGACGGCAAAATGAAAAACTGTTTTTT
CASSRGRQNEKLFF
>TRBV6-6|-|-|TRBJ1-1
TGTGCCAGCAGTTCCGCGACGACTCTGAACACTGAAGCTTTCTTT
CASSSATTLNTEAFF
>TRBV6-9|-|-|TRBJ1-4
TGTGCCAGCAGTTATCCCTACCGGGGAGAAAAACTGTTTTTT
CASSYPYRGEKLFF
>TRBV6-5|-|-|TRBJ1-2
TGTGCCAGCAGGCCTAGGGGGGGCTTCGACTATGGCTACACCTTC
CASRPRGGFDYGYTF
>TRBV7-9|once|-|TRBJ1-3
TGTGCCAGCATCTCGAACCGTCACTCTGGAAACACCATATATTTT
CASISNRHSGNTIYF
>TRBV9|-|TRBD2|TRBJ2-1
TGTGCCAGCAGCGTAGACTCTCGGAGCGGGACTTACAATGAGCAGTTCTTC
CASSVDSRSGTYNEQFF
>TRBV5-8|-|-|TRBJ1-4
TGTGCCAGCTCCAGAGGGCGGGATAAAGAAAAACTGTTTTTT
CASSRGRDKEKLFF
>TRBV19|-|-|TRBJ2-6
TGTGCCACCGCTCCGGGGGCTGTACGTGGGGCCAACGTCCTGACTTTC
CATAPGAVRGANVLTF
>TRBV10-3|-|-|TRBJ1-4
TGTGCCTCGGGGACGATAGGGGAAAAACTGTTTTTT
CASGTIGEKLFF
>TRBV6-6|-|-|TRBJ2-7
TGTGCCAGCAGTTACTCCTCGGGAGACGAGCAGTACTTC
CASSYSSGDEQYF
>TRBV18|few|-|TRBJ2-7
TGTGCCAGCTCACCAACCGGGACCGAGCAGTACTTC
CASSPTGTEQYF
>TRBV7-6|few|-|TRBJ1-3
TGTGCCAGCAGCTTTTCGGCAGGGGCTACTGGAAACACCATATATTTT
CASSFSAGATGNTIYF
>TRBV6-5|-|-|TRBJ2-5
TGTGCCAGCAGCCCCGGACAGCTCCAAGAGACCCAGTACTTC
CASSPGQLQETQYF
>TRBV10-3|once|-|TRBJ1-5
TGTGCCATCACGGGGGGCAGCAATCAGCCCCAGCATTTT
CAITGGSNQPQHF
>TRBV5-1|-|TRBD1|TRBJ2-2
TGCGCCAGCAGCGATTACAGGGGGCGCACCGGGGAGCTGTTTTTT
CASSDYRGRTGELFF
>TRBV11-3|-|TRBD2|TRBJ2-3
TGTGCCAGCAGCTTAGGACTAGCGGGAGGATCCACAGATACGCAGTATTTT
CASSLGLAGGSTDTQYF
>TRBV19|-|-|TRBJ1-3
TGTGCCAGTAGTACCGGAAACACCATATATTTT
CASSTGNTIYF
>TRBV10-1|-|-|TRBJ2-2
TGCGCCAGCAGTGAGTGGGGGGCAGCCCTGAACACCGGGGAGCTGTTTTTT
CASSEWGAALNTGELFF
>TRBV19|-|TRBD2|TRBJ2-3
TGTGCCTGCTCAACCGGGACTAGCTGGATCACAGATACGCAGTATTTT
CACSTGTSWITDTQYF